This T cell receptor beta chain was sequenced for a study of T cell repertoires in cytomegalovirus infection. About the research overall: Public TCR beta signatures were indicative of both CMV infection and a matching HLA type.

Findings of the study overall: People with CMV and the relevant HLA were identified by cumulative public TCR beta family frequency. CMV-specific TCR beta clonotypes restricted by HLA-C dominated the ex vivo response.

This clonotype was detected only a few times. Its antigen is undetermined. One entry per CDR3 protein results from TCRdb running MiXCR on the reads. The sample has under 350,000 distinct CDR3 sequences, more than 8% seen once. The receptor's source is a human donor in good health (CMV status not recorded). Some clones in this sample may be carry-over from other donors' samples. The sequenced sample consisted of PBMCs.

This CDR3 is CASSSPETLNTEAFF. CDR3 bases: TGTGCCAGCAGTTCCCCTGAGACTTTGAACACTGAAGCTTTCTTT. The chain is built from TRBV12-3 or TRBV12-4 and TRBJ1-1; D gene unclear. The CDR3 is 15 amino acids. Trimming stripped 4 bases from V and 0 bases from J, with 12 bases between.